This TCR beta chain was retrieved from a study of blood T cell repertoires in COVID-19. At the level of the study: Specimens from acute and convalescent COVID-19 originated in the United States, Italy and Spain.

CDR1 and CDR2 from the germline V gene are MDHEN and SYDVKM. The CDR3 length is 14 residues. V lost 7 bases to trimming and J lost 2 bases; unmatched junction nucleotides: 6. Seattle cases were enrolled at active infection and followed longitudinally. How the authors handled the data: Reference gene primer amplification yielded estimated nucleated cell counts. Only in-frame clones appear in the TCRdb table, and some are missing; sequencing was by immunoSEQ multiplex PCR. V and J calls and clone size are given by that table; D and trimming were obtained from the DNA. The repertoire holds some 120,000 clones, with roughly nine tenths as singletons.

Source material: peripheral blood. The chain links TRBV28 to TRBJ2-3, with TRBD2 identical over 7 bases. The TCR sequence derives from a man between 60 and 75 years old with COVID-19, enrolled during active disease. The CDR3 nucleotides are TGTGCCAGCACCGGGACTACTAACACAGATACGCAGTATTTT. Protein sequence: CASTGTTNTDTQYF.